This note documents a single T cell receptor beta chain sequence. The clone's antigen remains unknown. The sample holds no much larger clone one base away, and base qualities are not on file. The trial excluded patients who had a history of autoimmune disease or who were on systemic immunosuppression. Peripheral blood for TCR sequencing was collected from all dose cohorts at baseline, on cycle 4 day 1, and on cycle 7 day 1. The samples were taken from a phase I, first-in-human, multicenter, open-label dose-escalation trial of ivuxolimab. The trial enrolled adults with locally advanced or metastatic head and neck squamous cell, hepatocellular, melanoma or renal cell carcinoma. Before TCR sequencing, CD4+ T cells and CD8+ T cells from peripheral blood were sorted into separate populations. The record originates from a study of OX40 agonist ivuxolimab in advanced cancers. A note on the overall study: The costimulatory receptor OX40 (CD134) was targeted by ivuxolimab, a fully human IgG2 agonistic monoclonal antibody. Intravenous ivuxolimab was administered to patients every 2 weeks at six dose levels: 0.01, 0.1, 0.3, 1.5, 3 and 10 mg/kg. Of the roughly 50 dose-escalation patients, hepatocellular carcinoma was present in about 20, melanoma in around 15, renal cell carcinoma in 9 and head and neck cancer in 9. A male proportion of under 85% and a mean age of approximately 58 years, ranging from about 20 to 85, were recorded for the dose-escalation cohort. Prior anti-PD-1, anti-PD-L1 or anti-CTLA-4 therapy was permitted, and about 40% of dose-escalation patients had received checkpoint inhibitors. Three dose-escalation patients achieved partial responses, one with hepatocellular carcinoma and two with cutaneous melanoma. The point of sequencing TCRbeta in the periphery was to test whether ivuxolimab changed TCR sequence diversity and drove clonal T-cell expansion. The paper describes the monotherapy dose-escalation part (N of about 47 patients) of the phase I trial of ivuxolimab. The paper's findings and limits, for the study overall: Low levels of normalized T-cell clonal expansion were also seen in some patients who did not respond. The antigen specificity of the clonally expanded peripheral T cells was not determined. After ivuxolimab, more expanded clones were found on average in CD8+ T cells than in CD4+ T cells. Partial responders in the 0.1-3.0 mg/kg groups had among the lowest normalized peripheral clonal expansion, especially among CD8+ T cells. At doses of 0.1 to 3.0 mg/kg, clonal expansion of both CD4+ and CD8+ blood T cells was observed from baseline to week 6.

The CDR1 and CDR2 encoded by the germline V gene (reference sequence) are SEHNR and FQNEAQ. V lost 5 bases and J lost 3 bases; the stretch between them is 14 bases long. From cysteine to phenylalanine, the CDR3 is 14 amino acids long. Just CDR3 DNA is preserved here, 42 bases in frame from base 1. For sequencing of the TCRbeta CDR3 region, genomic DNA was extracted from the sorted cells. The immunoSEQ Assay was used for sequencing of TCRbeta CDR3 regions. The immuneACCESS repertoire file appears here via TCRdb, limited to in-frame rearrangements. These files lack a portion of the clones; in checked studies, under half of the deficit traces to unresolved V genes, and the cause of the others is not known. For this sample the table gives some 57,000 clones, of which roughly four fifths were detected only once. In total, the top ten clones hold 1.2% of the sample.

Recombination joined TRBV7-9 with TRBJ2-7; the D region possibly corresponds to TRBD2 (6 bases align). This TCR derives from an adult with an advanced solid tumor such as melanoma, head and neck, liver or kidney cancer. Sample: CD4+ or CD8+ T cells sorted from blood, taken in a trial of the OX40 agonist ivuxolimab. The CDR3 in this case is CASSPKEGNYEQYF. Read as DNA, the sequence is TGTGCCAGCAGCCCCAAGGAGGGGAACTACGAGCAGTACTTC.